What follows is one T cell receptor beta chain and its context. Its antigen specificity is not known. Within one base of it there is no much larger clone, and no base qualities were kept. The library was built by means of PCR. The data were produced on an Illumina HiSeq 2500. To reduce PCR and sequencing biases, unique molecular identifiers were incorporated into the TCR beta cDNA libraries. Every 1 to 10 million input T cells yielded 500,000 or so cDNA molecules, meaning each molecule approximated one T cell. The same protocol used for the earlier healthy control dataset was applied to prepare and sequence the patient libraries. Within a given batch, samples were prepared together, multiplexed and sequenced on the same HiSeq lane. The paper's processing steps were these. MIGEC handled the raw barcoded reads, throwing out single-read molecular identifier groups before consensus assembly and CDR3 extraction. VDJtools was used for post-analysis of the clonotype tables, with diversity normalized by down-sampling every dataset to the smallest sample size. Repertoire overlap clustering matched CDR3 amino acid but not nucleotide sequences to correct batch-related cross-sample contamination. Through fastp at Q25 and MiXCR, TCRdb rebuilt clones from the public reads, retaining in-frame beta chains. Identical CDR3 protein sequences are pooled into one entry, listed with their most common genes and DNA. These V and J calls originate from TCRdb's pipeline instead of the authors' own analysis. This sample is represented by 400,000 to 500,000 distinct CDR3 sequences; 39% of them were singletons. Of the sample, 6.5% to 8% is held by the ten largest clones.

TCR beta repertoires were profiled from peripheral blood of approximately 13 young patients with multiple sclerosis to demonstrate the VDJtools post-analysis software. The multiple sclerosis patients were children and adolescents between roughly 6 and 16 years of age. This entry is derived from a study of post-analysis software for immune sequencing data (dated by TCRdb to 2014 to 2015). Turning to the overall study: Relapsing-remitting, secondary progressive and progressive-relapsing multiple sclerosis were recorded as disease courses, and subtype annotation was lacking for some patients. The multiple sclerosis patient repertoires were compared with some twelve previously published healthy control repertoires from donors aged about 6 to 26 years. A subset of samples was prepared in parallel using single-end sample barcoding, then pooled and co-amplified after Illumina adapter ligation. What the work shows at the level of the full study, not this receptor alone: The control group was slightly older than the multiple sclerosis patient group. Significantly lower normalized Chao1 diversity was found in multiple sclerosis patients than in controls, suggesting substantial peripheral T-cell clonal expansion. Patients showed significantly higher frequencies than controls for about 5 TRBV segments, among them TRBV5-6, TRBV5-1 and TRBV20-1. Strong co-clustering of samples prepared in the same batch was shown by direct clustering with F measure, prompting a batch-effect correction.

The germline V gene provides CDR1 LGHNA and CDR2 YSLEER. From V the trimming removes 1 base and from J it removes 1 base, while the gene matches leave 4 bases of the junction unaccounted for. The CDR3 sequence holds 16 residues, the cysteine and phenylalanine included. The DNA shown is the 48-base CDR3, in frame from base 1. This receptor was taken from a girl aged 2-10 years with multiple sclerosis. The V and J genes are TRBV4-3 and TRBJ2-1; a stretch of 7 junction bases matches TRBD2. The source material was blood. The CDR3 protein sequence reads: CASSQGTRPSYNEQFF. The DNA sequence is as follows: TGCGCCAGCAGCCAAGGGACTAGACCTTCCTACAATGAGCAGTTCTTC.